Listed below are T cell receptor beta chains from one sample, sequenced in a study of cytomegalovirus exposure and HLA in healthy donors. Sequencing used immunoSEQ multiplex PCR; TCRdb keeps in-frame clones, though not all of them. The table shows approximately 71,000 clones, with 60% to 80% occurring only once. The sequencing input was PBMCs. Receptors originate from a woman between 40 and 55 years old in good health and CMV-seropositive. Each CDR3 is given with its conserved first and last residue. A D gene is named only where the DNA matches it firmly. Clone size is not always given. Where it is, it says once, few, many or a class for expanded clones.

D,size,J,V,length,CDR3,DNA
NA,NA,TRBJ1-2,TRBV5-5,13,CASTRGAVYGYTF,TGTGCCAGCACCCGGGGGGCGGTTTATGGCTACACCTTC
NA,NA,TRBJ2-3,TRBV4-2,13,CASSRTGTDTQYF,TGTGCCAGCAGCCGAACAGGGACAGATACGCAGTATTTT
TRBD1,NA,TRBJ1-2,TRBV5-1,13,CASSLDRGYGYTF,TGCGCCAGCAGCCTCGACAGGGGTTATGGCTACACCTTC
NA,NA,TRBJ2-3,TRBV10-1,11,CARDSTDTQYF,TGCGCCAGGGACTCCACAGATACGCAGTATTTT
TRBD1,NA,TRBJ2-7,TRBV7-8,17,CASSLGGVGQVFYEQYF,TGTGCCAGCAGCTTAGGTGGGGTGGGACAGGTCTTTTACGAGCAGTACTTC
NA,few,TRBJ2-3,TRBV6-1,14,CATGGPLSADTQYF,TGTGCCACCGGAGGCCCTCTCTCCGCAGATACGCAGTATTTT
TRBD1,few,TRBJ1-1,TRBV5-1,15,CASSLVGQGNTEAFF,TGCGCCAGCAGCTTGGTGGGACAGGGGAACACTGAAGCTTTCTTT
NA,NA,TRBJ2-3,TRBV11-3,11,CASSSSDTQYF,TGTGCCAGCAGCTCGTCAGATACGCAGTATTTT
NA,NA,TRBJ1-1,TRBV4-1,16,CASSQGRSRVGTEAFF,TGCGCCAGCAGCCAAGGTCGATCTCGGGTGGGCACTGAAGCTTTCTTT
NA,NA,TRBJ2-7,TRBV11-2,14,CASSVTDTRYEQYF,TGTGCCAGCAGCGTAACGGACACCCGGTACGAGCAGTACTTC
NA,NA,TRBJ2-3,TRBV19,15,CASSMAVGATDTQYF,TGTGCCAGTAGTATGGCCGTAGGAGCCACAGATACGCAGTATTTT
NA,NA,TRBJ2-3,TRBV29-1,13,CSVGAGLGDTQYF,TGCAGCGTTGGGGCAGGATTGGGAGATACGCAGTATTTT
TRBD1,few,TRBJ2-7,TRBV11-2,13,CASSYSDRPKQYF,TGTGCCAGCAGCTATTCGGACAGGCCGAAGCAGTACTTC
NA,NA,TRBJ2-7,TRBV19,14,CASSIRGFVDEQYF,TGTGCCAGTAGTATAAGAGGCTTCGTCGACGAGCAGTACTTC
TRBD1,once,TRBJ1-5,TRBV6-5,15,CASRMSGQGNQPQHF,TGTGCCAGCAGGATGTCGGGACAGGGAAATCAGCCCCAGCATTTT
NA,NA,TRBJ2-5,TRBV7-9,13,CASSLIAPGTQYF,TGTGCCAGCAGCTTGATAGCCCCGGGGACCCAGTACTTC
TRBD1,NA,TRBJ1-4,TRBV7-9,15,CATGGEQGNNEKLFF,TGTGCCACCGGGGGGGAACAGGGGAATAATGAAAAACTGTTTTTT
NA,NA,TRBJ2-1,TRBV27,14,CATDEDSSYNEQFF,TGTGCCACCGATGAGGACAGTTCCTACAATGAGCAGTTCTTC
NA,NA,TRBJ1-3,TRBV9,15,CASSHGGGSGNTIYF,TGTGCCAGCAGCCACGGGGGGGGCTCTGGAAACACCATATATTTT
NA,NA,TRBJ1-4,TRBV6-6,14,CASSREQRNEKLFF,TGTGCCAGCAGCCGGGAGCAGAGAAATGAAAAACTGTTTTTT
NA,once,TRBJ2-4,TRBV4-2,19,CASSQAGGVGGYSKNIQYF,TGTGCCAGCAGCCAAGCGGGCGGGGTCGGAGGTTATAGCAAAAACATTCAGTACTTC
NA,NA,TRBJ1-3,TRBV29-1,14,CSVVGSRSGNTIYF,TGCAGCGTTGTGGGCAGTCGCTCTGGAAACACCATATATTTT